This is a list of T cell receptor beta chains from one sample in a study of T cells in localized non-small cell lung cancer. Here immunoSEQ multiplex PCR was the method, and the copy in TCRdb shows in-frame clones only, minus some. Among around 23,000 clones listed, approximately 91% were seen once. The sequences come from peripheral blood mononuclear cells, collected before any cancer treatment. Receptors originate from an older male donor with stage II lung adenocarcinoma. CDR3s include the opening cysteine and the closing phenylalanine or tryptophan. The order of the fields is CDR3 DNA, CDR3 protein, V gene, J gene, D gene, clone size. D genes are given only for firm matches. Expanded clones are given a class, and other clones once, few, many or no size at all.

TGTGCCAGCAGCCCCTTAGTGACTAGCGCCTACAATGAGCAGTTCTTC	CASSPLVTSAYNEQFF	TRBV7-8	TRBJ2-1	TRBD2	-
TGTGCCAGCTTTGGAGATCGGAGAAGTTACGAGCAGTACTTC	CASFGDRRSYEQYF	TRBV28	TRBJ2-7	-	-
TGTGCCAGCAGCCCCCAGGATACGCAGTATTTT	CASSPQDTQYF	TRBV7-9	TRBJ2-3	-	-
TGTGCCAGCCGTGGACAGGGCAATCAGCCCCAGCATTTT	CASRGQGNQPQHF	TRBV18	TRBJ1-5	TRBD1	few
TGCGCCAGCAGCCGTAGCGGGATCGACTTTAATGAGCAGTTCTTC	CASSRSGIDFNEQFF	TRBV4-1	TRBJ2-1	TRBD2	-
TGTGCCAGCAGCTTAACGGGCGGGGTAGGCACAGATACGCAGTATTTT	CASSLTGGVGTDTQYF	TRBV7-2	TRBJ2-3	-	once
TGTGCCACCCTGGAGTTTGGGGCCAACGTCCTGACTTTC	CATLEFGANVLTF	TRBV19	TRBJ2-6	-	-
TGTGCCAGTAGTATAGGAGGAGGAGACGATCAGCATTTT	CASSIGGGDDQHF	TRBV19	TRBJ1-5	-	medium-sized
TGTGCCAGCAGACCCGCGTTAACAGGGCCATATAAGCAGTTCTTC	CASRPALTGPYKQFF	TRBV6-6	TRBJ2-1	-	-
TGCGCCAGCAGCTTGGAGGCTAGCGCCCCCTGGGATACGCAGTATTTT	CASSLEASAPWDTQYF	TRBV5-1	TRBJ2-3	-	-
TGTGCCAGCAGTGAAGCGCGCGACAGGGGCTGGCGGTTCTTC	CASSEARDRGWRFF	TRBV6-1	TRBJ2-1	TRBD1	-
TGTGCCAGCAGCTTAGGGGAGGACAGGGACTATGGCTACACCTTC	CASSLGEDRDYGYTF	TRBV5-6	TRBJ1-2	TRBD1	few
TGTGCCACCAGCAGAGATATGGCTTCTGAAGCTTTCTTT	CATSRDMASEAFF	TRBV15	TRBJ1-1	-	-
TGTGCCAGCAGCTCCTACAGGGTGCCGAGCAATCAGCCCCAGCATTTT	CASSSYRVPSNQPQHF	TRBV7-8	TRBJ1-5	-	-
TGCGCCAGCAGACCAAGGACTAGCGGGAGTTCCTACAATGAGCAGTTCTTC	CASRPRTSGSSYNEQFF	TRBV10-1	TRBJ2-1	TRBD2	few
TGTGCCATCAGTGAGTTGAGGGCCAACATGAACACTGAAGCTTTCTTT	CAISELRANMNTEAFF	TRBV10-3	TRBJ1-1	-	-
TGTGCCAGCAGCCGGGGACAGACAAGCTCTGGGGCCAACGTCCTGACTTTC	CASSRGQTSSGANVLTF	TRBV5-6	TRBJ2-6	TRBD1	-
TGTGCCAGCAGCCGGGACAGTCCGAACACCGGGGAGCTGTTTTTT	CASSRDSPNTGELFF	TRBV14	TRBJ2-2	TRBD1	-
TGTGCCAGTAGTATAGGGGGGACTAGCGGGACCGTCCGGTTCTTC	CASSIGGTSGTVRFF	TRBV19	TRBJ2-1	TRBD2	-
TGCAGTGCTTACGATAGGTCTGAGCAGTTCTTC	CSAYDRSEQFF	TRBV20-1	TRBJ2-1	-	-
TGTGCCAGCAGCTTCCAAGCGGGGAGGGAGACCCAGTACTTC	CASSFQAGRETQYF	TRBV7-3	TRBJ2-5	TRBD2	-
TGTGCCAGCAGCCTAAGTTCGGGGCGCGCCTCCTACGAGCAGTACTTC	CASSLSSGRASYEQYF	TRBV4-2	TRBJ2-7	-	few
TGTGCCAGTTCTAGCGGGAGAAGCGGTGAGCAGTTCTTC	CASSSGRSGEQFF	TRBV27	TRBJ2-1	TRBD2	-
TGTGCCAGCAGTTTGGGAGGAGCCCAGTACTTC	CASSLGGAQYF	TRBV25-1	TRBJ2-5	-	-
TGTGCCAGCAGCGTAGTAGGGGAAGAGACCCAGTACTTC	CASSVVGEETQYF	TRBV9	TRBJ2-5	-	-
TGTGCCAGCATCCTGGCTAGCGGTTTCTCTGGGGCCAACGTCCTGACTTTC	CASILASGFSGANVLTF	TRBV2	TRBJ2-6	TRBD2	-
TGTGCCAGCAGTGAAGCTGTCGTGGGGGTCTATGGCTACACCTTC	CASSEAVVGVYGYTF	TRBV6-1	TRBJ1-2	-	-
TGTGCCAGCAGCCCAGTGACAGGCGGGGATGAAAAACTGTTTTTT	CASSPVTGGDEKLFF	TRBV7-2	TRBJ1-4	-	-
TGCAGCGTTGAGGGCGGGGCCAACGTCCTGACTTTC	CSVEGGANVLTF	TRBV29-1	TRBJ2-6	-	-
TGTGCCAGCAGTGCCCGGAGGTTGGGCACAGATACGCAGTATTTT	CASSARRLGTDTQYF	TRBV2	TRBJ2-3	-	-
TGTGCCAGCAGTGAATACGGGGTGATGAACACTGAAGCTTTCTTT	CASSEYGVMNTEAFF	TRBV6-1	TRBJ1-1	-	-
TGTGCCAGCAGCTTGGACGGGAGCCAGACCGGGGAGCTGTTTTTT	CASSLDGSQTGELFF	TRBV5-4	TRBJ2-2	-	-
TGTGCCAGCAATTCCCCTGACCGGTACACAGATACGCAGTATTTT	CASNSPDRYTDTQYF	TRBV7-2	TRBJ2-3	-	-
TGCGCCAGCAGCTTGGCGGCAGGAGACACAGATACGCAGTATTTT	CASSLAAGDTDTQYF	TRBV5-1	TRBJ2-3	-	-
TGTGCCAGCAGCGAGGTGGCGGGAGATACGCAGTATTTT	CASSEVAGDTQYF	TRBV9	TRBJ2-3	-	-
TGTGCCAGCAGCTTGTCTCAAGCGGCCCCCACAGATACGCAGTATTTT	CASSLSQAAPTDTQYF	TRBV5-6	TRBJ2-3	-	once
TGTGCCAGCTCACCCGGACAGTACAATGAGCAGTTCTTC	CASSPGQYNEQFF	TRBV18	TRBJ2-1	-	-
TGTGCCAGCAGCTTGCGAGAGCGCCCCCAAAACGAGCAGTACTTC	CASSLRERPQNEQYF	TRBV11-2	TRBJ2-7	-	-
TGTGCCAGCAGCGGGGGACTAGCGTTCGATACGCAGTATTTT	CASSGGLAFDTQYF	TRBV5-8	TRBJ2-3	TRBD2	-
TGTGCCAGCACACTAGCGGGACGCTTTATTTACGAGCAGTACTTC	CASTLAGRFIYEQYF	TRBV6-6	TRBJ2-7	TRBD2	-
TGTGCCAGCTCACCACAACGAGACCCTACCGGGGAGCTGTTTTTT	CASSPQRDPTGELFF	TRBV18	TRBJ2-2	-	-
TGTGCCAGCAGTGACCTACTTGGACGGCTCGGGATCGAGACCCAGTACTTC	CASSDLLGRLGIETQYF	TRBV28	TRBJ2-5	-	-
TGTGCCAGCAGCTTAGGCCACTCCTACGAGCAGTACTTC	CASSLGHSYEQYF	TRBV7-3	TRBJ2-7	-	-
TGCGCCAGCAGCTTGTCTCCGGACCAAGAGACCCAGTACTTC	CASSLSPDQETQYF	TRBV5-1	TRBJ2-5	-	-
TGTGCCAGCTCACGGGAGTCCACCTACAATGAGCAGTTCTTC	CASSRESTYNEQFF	TRBV18	TRBJ2-1	-	-
TGCGCCAGCAGCTTCGAGGGGAACACTGAAGCTTTCTTT	CASSFEGNTEAFF	TRBV5-1	TRBJ1-1	-	-